Presented here are 20 T cell receptor beta chains from one specimen sequenced in a study of blood T cells in healthy people across ages. Primers used in a second PCR of roughly 6 to 12 cycles were a sample-barcoded 5' primer and a J-beta primer mix. MiXCR, applied by TCRdb to the 5' RACE reads, yields one record per CDR3 protein. In the table there are some 880,000 distinct CDR3 sequences, about 36% of which are singletons. What was sequenced was blood. The receptors come from a man aged 18-30 years in good health.

This clonotype was counted a few times. V gene TRBV7-2 combines with J gene TRBJ1-5; no definite D call. The V gene lost 3 bases and the J gene lost 7 bases, with 10 bases spanning the gap. The germline gives CDR1 SGHTA, CDR2 FQGNSA. The CDR3 runs 13 residues. In nucleotides, the CDR3 is TGTGCCAGCAGCTTCAGTTTCGGGCAGCCCCAGCATTTT. It specifies CASSFSFGQPQHF.

This chain uses TRBV15 with TRBJ2-1; 10 nucleotides agree with TRBD1. CDR1 is LNHNV and CDR2 is YYDKDF in the germline V gene (reference sequence). V shed 1 base, J shed 9 bases, and the junction held 9 bases outside the gene matches. The CDR3 runs to 16 residues. This CDR3 is CATSRAGTGVRSEQFF. The CDR3 DNA is TGTGCCACCAGCAGAGCGGGGACAGGGGTACGGAGTGAGCAGTTCTTC.

V and J are TRBV10-3 and TRBJ2-3; D not resolved. Trimming pared 6 bases from V and 0 bases from J, leaving 16 bases between. In germline, CDR1 is ENHRY, CDR2 SYGVKD. This CDR3 is built from 16 residues. The CDR3 nucleotides are TGTGCCATCAGCGAAGGAACAGCAACTAGCACAGATACGCAGTATTTT. It encodes CAISEGTATSTDTQYF.

This sequence joins TRBV6-2 or TRBV6-3 and TRBJ2-7; a weak D match, TRBD2 (6 bases). Germline CDR1 and CDR2: MNHEY and SVGEGT. The germline V and J ends were trimmed by 7 bases and 6 bases, with 19 bases remaining between them. This CDR3 is 14 amino acids long. The CDR3 is CASKEEGPAGEQYF. CDR3 nucleotides: TGTGCCAGCAAAGAGGAGGGGCCGGCTGGCGAGCAGTACTTC.

This clonotype was detected a few times. The CDR3 nucleotides read TGTGCCAGCAGTAACATGGCAGATGGGAACACTGAAGCTTTCTTT. It translates to CASSNMADGNTEAFF. V gene TRBV6-5 combines with J gene TRBJ1-1; D ambiguous. The CDR3 runs 15 residues. The V gene's germline CDR1 is MNHEY and CDR2 SVGAGI. Trimming took 5 bases from V and 1 from J, leaving 14 bases between them.

The chain is built from TRBV4-3 and TRBJ1-3; no definite D call. In germline, CDR1 is LGHNA, CDR2 YSLEER. This CDR3 region has 18 residues. Between the trimmed V and J ends, which lost 1 base and 0 bases, there was a span of 16 bases. The CDR3 protein is CASSQGLHKSSSGNTIYF. The CDR3 DNA follows: TGCGCCAGCAGCCAAGGCCTTCATAAGTCCAGCTCTGGAAACACCATATATTTT.

This clonotype occurred once. The V and J genes are TRBV7-2 and TRBJ2-4, with D possibly being TRBD1 (6 bases). TRBJ2-7 matches the DNA end more closely, so the J call is doubtful. This CDR3 is 14 amino acids long. CDR1 and CDR2 from the germline V gene are SGHTA and FQGNSA. In DNA, the CDR3 is TGTGCCAGCGCATCCTCCGGACAGCCCTACGAGCAGTACTTC. It is translated as CASASSGQPYEQYF.

This clonotype was counted only a few times. The chain recombines TRBV6-5 with TRBJ2-1, with TRBD1 identical over 9 bases. V was clipped by 0 bases and J by 4 bases; unmatched bases: 1. The germline gives CDR1 MNHEY, CDR2 SVGAGI. The CDR3 covers 15 residues. The CDR3 DNA reads as TGTGCCAGCAGTTACTCGACAGGGGGTTACAATGAGCAGTTCTTC. It encodes CASSYSTGGYNEQFF.

V is TRBV20-1 and J is TRBJ2-5, with TRBD1 matching over 7 bases. CDR1 and CDR2 (germline): DFQATT, SNEGSKA (reference sequence). J gave up 5 bases and V 6 bases, and 9 bases lay outside the gene matches. This CDR3 comprises 13 residues. CDR3 coding DNA: TGCAGTGCGCGACAGGGTAATAGGGAGACCCAGTACTTC. Translating gives CSARQGNRETQYF.

This clonotype came up a few times. This chain links TRBV10-3 with TRBJ1-1, with TRBD1 identical over 9 bases. Germline V CDR1 and CDR2: ENHRY, SYGVKD. The CDR3 is 18 residues long. V lost 4 bases to trimming and J lost 5 bases; unmatched junction nucleotides: 17. CDR3 bases: TGTGCCATCAGTGGACCATCCCCAACCGGACAGGGGAGAACTGAAGCTTTCTTT. Translating it yields CAISGPSPTGQGRTEAFF.

This clonotype appeared many times. J is TRBJ2-1 and V is TRBV12-3 or TRBV12-4, with D perhaps matching TRBD1 or TRBD2 (5 bases each). Between the trimmed V and J ends, which lost 1 base and 10 bases, there was a span of 11 bases. The CDR3 runs to 13 residues. DNA for the CDR3: TGTGCCAGCAGTTTAGGGGCAGAGGGGGAGCAGTTCTTC. It specifies CASSLGAEGEQFF.

As concerns this clonotype: Being one base from a much bigger clone, this may be a read error. This chain connects TRBV29-1 to TRBJ1-2; 9 bases map to TRBD1. The CDR3 consists of 14 residues. Per the germline V gene, CDR1 is SQVTM and CDR2 is ANQGSEA. The CDR3 here is CSVVKDRGGYDYTF. CDR3 sequence (DNA): TGCAGCGTTGTGAAGGACAGGGGTGGCTATGACTACACCTTC.

V usage is TRBV11-2 and J usage is TRBJ2-5, with D possibly called TRBD1 or TRBD2 (5 bases each). Germline V lookup: CDR1 SGHAT, CDR2 FQNNGV. The V end was cut by 5 bases, the J end by 11 bases, with 21 bases between. The CDR3 covers 14 residues. CDR3 region: CASSPRLGPNEQYF. The CDR3 DNA sequence: TGTGCCAGCAGCCCAAGACTGGGACCGAATGAGCAGTACTTC.

This chain uses TRBV27 with TRBJ1-1; 7 nucleotides line up with TRBD1. V lost 9 bases and J lost 2; bases outside the gene matches: 9. The CDR3 length is 14 residues. Germline loops: CDR1 MNHEY, CDR2 SMNVEV (reference sequence). The CDR3 DNA reads TGTGCCAGTCTCCCGGGACAGACTAACACTGAAGCTTTCTTT. It is translated as CASLPGQTNTEAFF.

A few counts support this clonotype. The chain is built from TRBV6-5 and TRBJ1-1; possibly TRBD1 for D (5 bases). CDR3 length: 13 residues. The V end lost 7 bases, the J end lost 0 bases, and 9 bases lay between the germline ends. Germline loops: CDR1 MNHEY, CDR2 SVGAGI. The CDR3 DNA reads as TGTGCCAGCACCCGGGACGTGAACACTGAAGCTTTCTTT. Protein sequence: CASTRDVNTEAFF.

The genes are TRBV20-1 and TRBJ2-5; TRBD1 aligns across 11 bases. The CDR3 has 12 amino acids. Germline-derived CDR1 and CDR2 are DFQATT and SNEGSKA (reference sequence). The CDR3 DNA sequence: TGCAGCTTCCGGGACAGGGGGTATAAGCAGTACTTC. Residues: CSFRDRGYKQYF.

The chain recombines TRBV20-1 with TRBJ1-4; D is uncertain. CDR1 and CDR2 from the germline V gene are DFQATT and SNEGSKA (reference sequence). The CDR3 sequence is 13 residues long. The V end was cut by 1 base, the J end by 8 bases, with 11 bases between. CDR3 amino acids: CSARVGGREKLFF. Written as DNA, the CDR3 is TGCAGTGCTAGAGTCGGAGGCAGGGAAAAACTGTTTTTT.

This chain uses TRBV6-5 with TRBJ2-1; D is perhaps TRBD2 (5 bases). The CDR3 runs 14 residues. From germline, CDR1 is MNHEY and CDR2 SVGAGI. Trimming took 2 bases from V and 8 from J, leaving 13 bases between them. CDR3 bases: TGTGCCAGCAGTTACGAGTTAGCGAGTGATGAGCAGTTCTTC. Translating gives CASSYELASDEQFF.

The chain couples TRBV7-6 to TRBJ2-1, with D perhaps matching TRBD2 (7 bases). Germline V gene data show CDR1 as SGHVS and CDR2 as FNYEAQ. This CDR3 is 17 amino acids long. V lost 1 base, J lost 5 bases, and 18 bases lay in between. The CDR3 here is CASSLGTSGGANNEQFF. Written as DNA, the CDR3 is TGTGCCAGCAGCTTAGGGACTAGTGGGGGGGCCAACAATGAGCAGTTCTTC.

This clonotype was picked up a small number of times. The gene calls are TRBV6-1 and TRBJ1-1; the match to TRBD1 covers 8 bases. The CDR3 is 15 residues long. V was clipped by 6 bases and J by 8 bases; unmatched bases: 14. CDR1 and CDR2 (germline): MNHNS, SASEGT. The CDR3 loop reads CASSLQGQGLAEAFF. In DNA form, the CDR3 reads TGTGCCAGCAGCCTACAAGGACAGGGTCTGGCCGAAGCTTTCTTT.